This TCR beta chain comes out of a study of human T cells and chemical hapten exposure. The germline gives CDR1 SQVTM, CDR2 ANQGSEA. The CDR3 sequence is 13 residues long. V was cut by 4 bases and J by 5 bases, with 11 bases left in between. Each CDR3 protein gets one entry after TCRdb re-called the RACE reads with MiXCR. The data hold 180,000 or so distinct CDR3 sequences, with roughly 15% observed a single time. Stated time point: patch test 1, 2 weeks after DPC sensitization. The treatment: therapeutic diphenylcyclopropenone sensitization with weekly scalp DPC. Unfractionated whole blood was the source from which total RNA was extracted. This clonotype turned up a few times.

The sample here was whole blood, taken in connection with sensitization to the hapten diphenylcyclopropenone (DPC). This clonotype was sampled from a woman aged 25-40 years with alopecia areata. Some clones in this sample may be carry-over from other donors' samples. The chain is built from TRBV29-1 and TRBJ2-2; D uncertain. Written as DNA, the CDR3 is TGCAGCGTTGTAAGCCACGGTACCGGGGAGCTGTTTTTT. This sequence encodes CSVVSHGTGELFF.